This T cell receptor beta chain was recovered during a study of cytomegalovirus exposure and HLA in healthy donors. The CDR3 has 13 residues. Germline assignment: CDR1 SEHNR and CDR2 FQNEAQ (reference sequence). Trimming stripped 4 bases from V and 5 bases from J, with 11 bases between. Study-wide points: As a later analysis revealed, most CMV-associated TCR beta chains appeared HLA-restricted.

PCR amplification relied on 60 Vbeta primers (plus 13 Jbeta primers). TCRdb keeps only in-frame clones here, not all; method: immunoSEQ multiplex PCR. The data hold around 150,000 clones, with around 87% observed a single time. This clone occurred a few times. The antigen is undetermined. The chain combines TRBV7-9 with TRBJ1-1, with no clear D. The sequencing input was PBMCs. The TCR was taken from a woman under 40 in good health and CMV-seronegative. CDR3 residues: CASSSLHKTEAFF. The CDR3 DNA follows: TGTGCCAGCAGCTCCTTACATAAGACTGAAGCTTTCTTT. Variable domain in full (rest from reference TRBV7-9 and TRBJ1-1): DTGVSQNPRHKITKRGQNVTFRCDPISEHNRLYWYRQTLGQGPEFLTYFQNEAQLEKSRLLSDRFSAERPKGSFSTLEIQRTEQGDSAMYLCASSSLHKTEAFFGQGTRLTVV.